This T cell receptor beta chain appears in the sequencing data of a study of cytomegalovirus exposure and HLA in healthy donors. Study-level results: In a later analysis, CMV-associated beta chains were mostly HLA-associated, it appeared. Information on immune exposure was restricted to one variable (CMV serostatus). HLA allele associations emerged for some 16,000 TCR beta sequences in a later analysis, at 0.05 false discovery rate. A later analysis linked a missense variant in DCLRE1C to the trimming of TCR beta V and J genes.

Comments on this clone: The antigen is undetermined.

PCR employed 60 Vbeta and 13 Jbeta primers. Measured with immunoSEQ multiplex PCR; TCRdb has only the in-frame clones, and not every one. The top ten clones hold 6.5% to 8% of a sample with about 68,000 clones, roughly four fifths of them seen once. Sequencing input: PBMCs. The receptor comes from a human donor in good health.

This CDR3 is CASSYGTGDQPQHF. As DNA, the CDR3 is TGTGCCAGCAGCTACGGGACAGGGGATCAGCCCCAGCATTTT. V is TRBV7-9 and J is TRBJ1-5, with TRBD1 identical over 10 bases. With 4 bases clipped from V and 5 bases from J, the junction kept 2 bases outside the gene matches. Germline values: CDR1 SEHNR, CDR2 FQNEAQ (reference sequence). The CDR3 consists of 14 residues. The entire variable domain, with the rest obtained from reference TRBV7-9 and TRBJ1-5, is as follows: DTGVSQNPRHKITKRGQNVTFRCDPISEHNRLYWYRQTLGQGPEFLTYFQNEAQLEKSRLLSDRFSAERPKGSFSTLEIQRTEQGDSAMYLCASSYGTGDQPQHFGDGTRLSIL.